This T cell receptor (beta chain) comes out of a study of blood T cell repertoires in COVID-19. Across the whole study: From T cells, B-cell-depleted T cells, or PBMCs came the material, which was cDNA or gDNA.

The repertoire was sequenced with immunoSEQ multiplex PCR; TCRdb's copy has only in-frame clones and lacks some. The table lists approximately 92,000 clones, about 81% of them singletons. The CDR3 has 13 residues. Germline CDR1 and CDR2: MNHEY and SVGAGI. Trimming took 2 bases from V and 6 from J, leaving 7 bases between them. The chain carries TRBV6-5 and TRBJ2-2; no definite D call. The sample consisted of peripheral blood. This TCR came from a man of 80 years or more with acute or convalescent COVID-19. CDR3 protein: CASSYPRSGELFF. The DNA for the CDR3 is TGTGCCAGCAGTTACCCCAGGTCCGGGGAGCTGTTTTTT.